This T cell receptor (delta chain) was recovered during a study of gamma-delta chains in newborns, infants, children. This CDR3 is built from 20 residues. Germline values: CDR1 GEAIGNYY, CDR2 EKD. Judged by abundance, this clone is medium-sized. A far larger clone is only one base removed, so a read error is likely. TCRdb applied CATT to the reads for clone calling. The data contain about 780 delta-chain clones, about 0.93% of them seen just once; the ten biggest clones take up roughly 32%. This sequence was found in a child in good health. The V call is TRDV2, the J call TRDJ3; 13 bases map to TRDD3. Sample: blood. The DNA for the CDR3 is TGTGCCCGTGACACCGTACTGGGGGATACGCTTTCCTGGGACACCCGACAGATGTTTTTC. As protein: CARDTVLGDTLSWDTRQMFF.